Described below is a single T cell receptor beta chain sequence and its context. As yet, its antigen is unknown. At one end the junction does not follow the germline gene, possibly because of a read error. Two-round multiplex PCR on genomic DNA was the method by which TCR beta CDR3 was amplified. Specific primers for each TRBV and TRBJ gene were what first-round PCR used. TCRdb used MiXCR to reprocess the multiplex PCR reads, holding one entry per CDR3 protein. The repertoire holds fewer than 35,000 distinct CDR3 sequences, less than 35% seen once, with about an eighth in the top ten. The data were taken from a study of prognosis after radiotherapy for stage I lung cancer. Study observations and caveats: Median unique TCR clones dropped from around 10,000 to 6,500 after stereotactic body radiation therapy.

The germline gives CDR1 ENHRY, CDR2 SYGVKD. The CDR3 spans 14 residues. The TCR was taken from a donor aged 50 or older with non-small cell lung cancer. This sequence joins TRBV10-3 and TRBJ2-7; 7 nucleotides match TRBD1. The source material was PBMCs, sampled before or after stereotactic body radiation therapy (not recorded which). The CDR3 sequence: CAIRRQGLIYEQYF. For the CDR3, the DNA is TGTGCCATCAGAAGACAGGGTTTGATATACGAGCAATACTTC.